This T cell receptor (beta chain) comes out of a study of blood T cell repertoires in COVID-19. Study-wide background: Samples representing acute and convalescent COVID-19 were sourced from the United States, Italy and Spain. T cells, B-cell-depleted T cells, or PBMCs provided the cDNA or gDNA that served as material.

In the authors' workflow: How many nucleated cells were present was estimated from reference gene primer amplification. Some clones are missing from TCRdb's copy, which holds only in-frame ones; the method was immunoSEQ multiplex PCR. V, J and clone size were drawn from that table, and D and trimming were deduced from the DNA. The sample comprises around 320,000 clones, about 91% of which are singletons, and more than 6.5% rests with the top ten. In the case of this clone: Other DNA sequences in the same sample also yield this CDR3.

The V gene's germline CDR1 is KGHSH and CDR2 LQKENI. The V end was cut by 4 bases, the J end by 0 bases, with 4 bases between. There are 12 residues in the CDR3. The sequencing sample was made of peripheral blood. The chain uses TRBV18 and TRBJ2-7; D gene unclear. This receptor was identified in a woman in her thirties who had recovered from COVID-19. The CDR3: CASSRDSYEQYF. The CDR3 DNA reads as TGTGCCAGCTCACGAGACTCCTACGAGCAGTACTTC.